The 17 T cell receptor beta chains listed next were all sequenced from one sample in a study of T cell repertoires in cytomegalovirus infection. Antigens of these TCRs are unknown. TCRdb itself ran the reads through MiXCR, one entry per CDR3 protein. The profile covers about 74,000 distinct CDR3 sequences, with about 27% appearing a single time and just under 60% taken by the ten largest. Specimen: CD8+ T cells from cultured PBMCs, collected from culture after CMV antigen stimulation. The receptor set was obtained from a human donor in good health (CMV status not recorded). Some clones in this sample may be carry-over from other donors' samples.

This clonotype was counted a few times. The CDR3 DNA is TGTGCCAGCAGCCTTGGGGGTGACACTGAAGCTTTCTTT. It specifies CASSLGGDTEAFF. The genes are TRBV7-3 and TRBJ1-1; TRBD1 might be the D (5 bases). Germline V gene data show CDR1 as SGHTA and CDR2 as FQGTGA. The CDR3 is 13 residues long. V lost 5 bases to trimming and J lost 3 bases, with 10 bases between them.

This clonotype was seen a few times. V and J are TRBV27 and TRBJ2-1; 9 nucleotides line up with TRBD2. This CDR3 contains 16 residues. V lost 8 bases to trimming and J lost 0 bases; unmatched junction nucleotides: 8. The germline gives CDR1 MNHEY, CDR2 SMNVEV (reference sequence). The CDR3 loop is CASLGSGGSSYNEQFF. CDR3 coding DNA: TGTGCCAGCCTAGGTAGCGGGGGCTCCTCCTACAATGAGCAGTTCTTC.

The chain has TRBV11-1 and TRBJ2-2; D uncertain. Trimming removed 3 bases at V and 4 bases at J, with 12 bases between. CDR1 is SGHAT and CDR2 is FQDESV in the germline V gene (reference sequence). The CDR3 spans 15 residues. CDR3 sequence: CASSLQEYGTGELFF. The DNA for the CDR3 is TGTGCCAGCAGCTTGCAAGAATACGGCACCGGGGAGCTGTTTTTT.

This clonotype has a count of ten or more. CDR3 in amino acids: CASSQGDLAGAYEQYF. CDR3 DNA: TGCGCCAGCAGCCAAGGGGATCTAGCGGGAGCCTACGAGCAGTACTTC. The chain is built from TRBV4-1 and TRBJ2-7; 10 nucleotides agree with TRBD2. The germline V gene encodes CDR1 MGHRA and CDR2 YSYEKL. Trimming at V came to 1 base and at J to 2 bases, leaving 5 bases not matched to a gene. The CDR3 totals 16 residues.

This clonotype was recorded at least ten times. This chain uses TRBV7-9 with TRBJ1-4, with D perhaps TRBD1 (6 bases). The CDR3 has 16 amino acids. Looked up from germline, CDR1 is SEHNR and CDR2 is FQNEAQ (reference sequence). Trimming removed 5 bases from V and 8 bases from J, with 21 bases in between. The CDR3 here is CASSPFVATGGEKLFF. In nucleotides, the CDR3 is TGTGCCAGCAGCCCTTTCGTGGCAACGGGGGGCGAAAAACTGTTTTTT.

This clonotype was seen many times. This chain links TRBV11-1 with TRBJ1-1; no firm D call. The CDR3 contains 16 residues. The V end lost 3 bases, the J end lost 1 base, and 15 bases lay between the germline ends. The germline V gene has CDR1 SGHAT and CDR2 FQDESV (reference sequence). The DNA for the CDR3 is TGTGCCAGCAGCTTTGGGTGGGAGGTTTCGAACACTGAAGCTTTCTTT. It translates to CASSFGWEVSNTEAFF.

V usage is TRBV19 and J usage is TRBJ2-3; TRBD1 agrees at 8 bases. Germline lookup yields CDR1 LNHDA and CDR2 SQIVND (reference sequence). J gave up 0 bases and V 5 bases, and 1 base lay outside the gene matches. CDR3 length: 14 residues. CDR3 sequence (DNA): TGTGCCAGTAGTGGGGACAGGAGCACAGATACGCAGTATTTT. Translated, it gives CASSGDRSTDTQYF.

The chain joins TRBV5-1 to TRBJ2-5; D is possibly TRBD1 (6 bases). Germline assignment: CDR1 SGHRS and CDR2 YFSETQ. CDR3 size: 15 residues. V was shortened by 0 bases and J by 5 bases, with 14 bases between the two germline ends. The CDR3 sequence: CASSLAGQPRETQYF. CDR3 in DNA: TGCGCCAGCAGCTTGGCAGGACAGCCAAGGGAGACCCAGTACTTC.

This clonotype was counted a few times. The V gene is TRBV5-6, the J gene TRBJ2-7, with D maybe TRBD1 (6 bases). Germline V gives CDR1 SGHDT, CDR2 YYEEEE. Trimming cost V 0 bases and J 0 bases, with 10 bases left between them. CDR3 length equals 15 residues. The CDR3 DNA follows: TGTGCCAGCAGCTTGGACGGGACACCCTCCTACGAGCAGTACTTC. It specifies CASSLDGTPSYEQYF.

Only a few counts were recorded for this clonotype. V usage is TRBV20-1 and J usage is TRBJ2-1; 8 positions agree with TRBD2. Germline CDR1 reads DFQATT; CDR2 reads SNEGSKA (reference sequence). The CDR3 spans 16 residues. J was trimmed by 2 bases and V by 1 base; bases with no gene match: 7. CDR3: CSARAQGLVTYNEQFF. Here the CDR3 DNA reads TGCAGTGCTAGAGCACAGGGACTAGTGACCTACAATGAGCAGTTCTTC.

Remarks on this clonotype: Since a much larger clone is just one base distant, this may be a read error. The chain is built from TRBV7-9 and TRBJ2-2; either TRBD1 or TRBD2 may fit D (6 bases each). The CDR3 is 16 residues long. Germline V lookup: CDR1 SEHNR, CDR2 FQNEAQ (reference sequence). The V end lost 5 bases, the J end lost 6 bases, and 19 bases lay between the germline ends. The chain's CDR3 is CASSLFVGGQAGELFF. CDR3 DNA: TGTGCCAGCAGCCTCTTTGTGGGGGGCCAAGCCGGGGAGCTGTTTTTT.

This clonotype turned up a few times. The rearrangement joins TRBV9 to TRBJ2-3; D possibly corresponds to TRBD1 (6 bases). Germline V CDR1 and CDR2: SGDLS, YYNGEE. There are 13 residues in the CDR3. Trimming took 0 bases from V and 6 from J, leaving 8 bases between them. CDR3 residues: CASSVAGADTQYF. Written as DNA, the CDR3 is TGTGCCAGCAGCGTAGCAGGGGCGGATACGCAGTATTTT.

Ten or more counts support this clonotype. The chain uses TRBV7-2 and TRBJ2-7; 11 bases are a match to TRBD1. The junction had 9 bases not matched to a gene; V was cut back by 1 base and J by 4 bases. The CDR3 has 17 amino acids. CDR1 is SGHTA, CDR2 FQGNSA, per germline. The CDR3 spells CASSLESGTGGRYEQYF. DNA for the CDR3: TGTGCCAGCAGCTTAGAGTCTGGGACAGGGGGTAGATACGAGCAGTACTTC.

In this sample, this clonotype turned up a few times. The V call is TRBV6-2 or TRBV6-3, the J call TRBJ2-4, with D possibly called TRBD1 or TRBD2 (5 bases each). This CDR3 is built from 16 residues. Germline-derived CDR1 and CDR2 are MNHEY and SVGEGT. Trimming took 6 bases from V and 13 from J, leaving 28 bases between them. The CDR3 is CASSSQQERDLPLQYF. The CDR3 region has the DNA TGTGCCAGCAGCTCCCAGCAGGAACGGGACCTTCCTTTGCAGTACTTC.

This clonotype was found a few times. This rearrangement joins TRBV27 to TRBJ2-5, with TRBD2 as a possible D gene (6 bases). CDR1 MNHEY and CDR2 SMNVEV come from the germline V gene (reference sequence). This CDR3 spans 15 amino acids. V lost 5 bases, J lost 5 bases, and 18 bases lay in between. CDR3 amino acids: CASSIGGTPAETQYF. In DNA form, the CDR3 reads TGTGCCAGCAGTATTGGGGGGACGCCTGCCGAGACCCAGTACTTC.

This clonotype was recorded many times. The V gene is TRBV11-2, the J gene TRBJ1-5, with D possibly TRBD1 on 5 matching bases. Trimming shortened V by 5 bases and J by 7 bases, and 15 bases separated the two germline ends. There are 14 residues in the CDR3. Germline CDR1 SGHAT, CDR2 FQNNGV. In DNA form, the CDR3 reads TGTGCCAGCAGCAACCCGGGGCCTCGGCAGCCCCAGCATTTT. Translating it yields CASSNPGPRQPQHF.

The chain combines TRBV27 with TRBJ2-1, with 7 positions matching TRBD2. This CDR3 spans 15 amino acids. Trimming at V came to 7 bases and at J to 1 base, leaving 7 bases not matched to a gene. CDR1 and CDR2 from the germline V gene are MNHEY and SMNVEV (reference sequence). The CDR3 spells CASTVLAPSYNEQFF. The CDR3 DNA reads TGTGCCAGCACCGTACTAGCGCCTTCCTACAATGAGCAGTTCTTC.